This is a list of T cell receptor beta chains from one sample in a study of cytomegalovirus exposure and HLA in healthy donors. Assay used: immunoSEQ multiplex PCR; TCRdb lists only in-frame clones, some missing. The table has 150,000 or so clones, 65% to 80% seen once; the top ten hold 1.5% to 2%. Material for sequencing was PBMCs. The receptors were sampled from a young woman in good health and CMV-seronegative. Both conserved end residues are part of each CDR3. D genes are given only for firm matches. A clone size is listed for some rows: how often the clone was seen (once, few, many), or a class if it is expanded.

>TRBJ2-7|TRBV29-1|.|TRBD2
CSVEGEGLYEQYF
TGCAGCGTTGAAGGGGAGGGGCTCTACGAGCAGTACTTC
>TRBJ1-1|TRBV11-3|.|.
CASSLFGNTEAFF
TGTGCCAGCAGCTTATTTGGCAACACTGAAGCTTTCTTT
>TRBJ2-7|TRBV7-9|once|.
CASSLTDFEQYF
TGTGCCAGCAGCTTAACCGACTTCGAGCAGTACTTC
>TRBJ1-2|TRBV7-9|.|TRBD1
CASSSGTGANYGYTF
TGTGCCAGCAGCTCGGGGACAGGCGCTAACTATGGCTACACCTTC
>TRBJ2-7|TRBV27|.|TRBD2
CATRTAGGPRQYF
TGTGCCACCCGAACAGCGGGGGGGCCGCGACAGTACTTC
>TRBJ2-2|TRBV7-7|.|.
CASSLVRNTGELFF
TGTGCTAGCAGCTTAGTCAGGAACACCGGGGAGCTGTTTTTT
>TRBJ1-2|TRBV9|.|.
CASTAGGGGGGYGYTF
TGTGCCAGCACCGCCGGCGGGGGGGGAGGCGGCTATGGCTACACCTTC
>TRBJ2-1|TRBV28|.|.
CASSLYIEQFF
TGTGCCAGCAGTTTATATATTGAGCAGTTCTTC
>TRBJ1-6|TRBV6-5|.|TRBD1
CASSYYDREDSPLHF
TGTGCCAGCAGTTACTATGACAGGGAGGATTCACCCCTCCACTTT
>TRBJ1-4|TRBV5-1|.|TRBD1
CASSSAGGMNEKLFF
TGCGCCAGCAGCTCGGCAGGGGGCATGAATGAAAAACTGTTTTTT
>TRBJ2-3|TRBV5-4|.|TRBD1
CASSGTGGGGDTQYF
TGTGCCAGCAGCGGGACAGGGGGGGGTGGAGATACGCAGTATTTT
>TRBJ2-1|TRBV7-3|.|TRBD2
CASSSRGSSYNEQFF
TGTGCCAGCAGCTCGCGGGGGAGCTCCTACAATGAGCAGTTCTTC
>TRBJ1-2|TRBV7-3|.|TRBD1
CASSPGTGGANYGYTF
TGTGCCAGCAGCCCCGGGACAGGGGGTGCTAACTATGGCTACACCTTC
>TRBJ1-4|TRBV30|once|.
CAWAGILNEKLFF
TGTGCCTGGGCCGGGATCCTCAATGAAAAACTGTTTTTT
>TRBJ2-5|TRBV7-2|.|.
CASSLFGGRETQYF
TGTGCCAGCAGCTTATTCGGGGGGCGAGAGACCCAGTACTTC
>TRBJ2-7|TRBV5-1|.|TRBD1
CASSPRGRGSYEQYF
TGCGCCAGCAGCCCTAGGGGGCGAGGCTCCTACGAGCAGTACTTC
>TRBJ2-5|TRBV7-3|few|TRBD2
CASSRGLAGGKETQYF
TGTGCCAGCAGCCGGGGACTAGCGGGAGGGAAAGAGACCCAGTACTTC
>TRBJ2-3|TRBV5-5|once|TRBD1
CASSLRTGSTDTQYF
TGTGCCAGCAGCTTGAGGACAGGCAGCACAGATACGCAGTATTTT
>TRBJ1-4|TRBV9|.|.
CASSVMGGEGEKLFF
TGTGCCAGCAGCGTAATGGGGGGTGAGGGTGAAAAACTGTTTTTT
>TRBJ2-5|TRBV18|few|TRBD1
CASSPPQGVETQYF
TGTGCCAGCTCACCACCCCAGGGGGTGGAGACCCAGTACTTC
>TRBJ2-3|TRBV9|.|.
CASSAASWRTDTQYF
TGTGCCAGCAGCGCCGCTAGCTGGAGGACAGATACGCAGTATTTT
>TRBJ2-2|TRBV5-1|.|.
CASSSGYTGELFF
TGCGCCAGCAGCTCGGGGTACACCGGGGAGCTGTTTTTT
>TRBJ2-7|TRBV13|.|.
CASSTFRGPEYEQYF
TGTGCCAGCAGCACCTTTCGGGGTCCTGAATACGAGCAGTACTTC
>TRBJ2-5|TRBV7-2|.|.
CASSGAGETQYF
TGTGCCAGCAGCGGCGCAGGAGAGACCCAGTACTTC
>TRBJ1-5|TRBV19|.|.
CASSNPPDRSNQPQHF
TGTGCCAGTAGTAACCCTCCCGACAGGAGTAATCAGCCCCAGCATTTT
>TRBJ2-1|TRBV5-4|.|.
CASSLLSAYNEQFF
TGTGCCAGCAGCTTGCTTAGCGCTTACAATGAGCAGTTCTTC
>TRBJ2-2|TRBV18|.|TRBD1
CASSPKNRGTNTGELFF
TGTGCCAGCTCACCCAAAAACAGGGGAACTAACACCGGGGAGCTGTTTTTT
>TRBJ2-7|TRBV18|once|.
CASSPRDSLREQYF
TGTGCCAGCTCACCGCGGGACAGTCTACGCGAGCAGTACTTC
>TRBJ1-1|TRBV4-2|few|.
CASSPGSTRLAFF
TGTGCCAGCAGCCCCGGATCAACGAGGCTGGCTTTCTTT
>TRBJ2-7|TRBV28|.|.
CASSLAGGSYEQYF
TGTGCCAGCAGTTTGGCAGGGGGGTCCTACGAGCAGTACTTC
>TRBJ1-1|TRBV2|few|.
CASRRLNTEAFF
TGTGCCAGCAGACGCCTAAACACTGAAGCTTTCTTT
>TRBJ2-7|TRBV7-9|.|.
CASSVQGNEQYF
TGTGCCAGCAGCGTACAGGGAAACGAGCAGTACTTC
>TRBJ1-1|TRBV9|.|TRBD1
CASSVGTGRTEAFF
TGTGCCAGCAGCGTAGGGACAGGGAGGACTGAAGCTTTCTTT
>TRBJ2-1|TRBV9|.|.
CASSVATSSYNEQFF
TGTGCCAGCAGCGTAGCGACTAGCTCCTACAATGAGCAGTTCTTC
>TRBJ1-2|TRBV4-1|.|.
CASSQETTGNYGYTF
TGCGCCAGCAGCCAAGAGACCACCGGGAACTATGGCTACACCTTC
>TRBJ1-2|TRBV30|.|.
CAWSLSQGAELGYPF
TGTGCCTGGAGCCTATCACAGGGTGCCGAGCTTGGCTACCCCTTC
>TRBJ2-7|TRBV5-1|.|TRBD1
CASSIGFGQGTYEQYF
TGCGCCAGCAGCATCGGGTTCGGACAGGGGACCTACGAGCAGTACTTC
>TRBJ2-3|TRBV13|.|.
CASSLGEALSTDTQYF
TGTGCCAGCAGCTTAGGCGAGGCCTTAAGCACAGATACGCAGTATTTT
>TRBJ2-5|TRBV6-6|.|.
CASSYSGRGAKETQYF
TGTGCCAGCAGTTACTCGGGCAGGGGGGCTAAAGAGACCCAGTACTTC
>TRBJ2-1|TRBV7-9|.|.
CASSLVGNLQFF
TGTGCCAGCAGCTTAGTTGGTAACTTGCAGTTCTTC
>TRBJ2-1|TRBV15|.|TRBD2
CATRSSGTSWNEQFF
TGTGCCACCAGGTCCTCCGGGACTAGCTGGAATGAGCAGTTCTTC
>TRBJ2-1|TRBV5-6|few|TRBD2
CASSSGTSGNYNEQFF
TGTGCCAGCAGCTCCGGGACTAGCGGGAACTACAATGAGCAGTTCTTC
>TRBJ1-1|TRBV25-1|.|TRBD1
CASSESPGGFTEALF
TGTGCCAGCAGTGAATCACCAGGGGGCTTCACTGAAGCTCTCTTT
>TRBJ2-3|TRBV7-3|.|.
CASSQGSTDTQYF
TGTGCCAGCAGCCAGGGGAGCACAGATACGCAGTATTTT
>TRBJ1-1|TRBV9|.|.
CASSPRGGGGENTEAFF
TGTGCCAGCAGCCCCCGAGGTGGGGGGGGAGAGAACACTGAAGCTTTCTTT
>TRBJ1-5|TRBV5-1|once|.
CASSLDGSNQPQHF
TGCGCCAGCAGCTTGGACGGTTCCAATCAGCCCCAGCATTTT
>TRBJ2-3|TRBV5-5|.|TRBD2
CASSLRIAGGRDTQYF
TGTGCCAGCAGTCTACGTATAGCGGGAGGGAGAGATACGCAGTATTTT